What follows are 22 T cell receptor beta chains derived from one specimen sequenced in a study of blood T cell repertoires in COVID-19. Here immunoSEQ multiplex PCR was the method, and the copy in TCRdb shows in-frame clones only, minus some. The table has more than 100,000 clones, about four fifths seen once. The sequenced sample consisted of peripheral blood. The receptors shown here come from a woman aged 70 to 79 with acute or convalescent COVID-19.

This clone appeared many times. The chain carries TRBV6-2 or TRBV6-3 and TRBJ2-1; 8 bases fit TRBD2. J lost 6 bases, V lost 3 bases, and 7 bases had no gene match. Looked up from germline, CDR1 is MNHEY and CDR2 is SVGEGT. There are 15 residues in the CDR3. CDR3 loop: CASSYRLSGGNEQFF. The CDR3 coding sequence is TGTGCCAGCAGTTATCGGCTCAGCGGGGGCAATGAGCAGTTCTTC.

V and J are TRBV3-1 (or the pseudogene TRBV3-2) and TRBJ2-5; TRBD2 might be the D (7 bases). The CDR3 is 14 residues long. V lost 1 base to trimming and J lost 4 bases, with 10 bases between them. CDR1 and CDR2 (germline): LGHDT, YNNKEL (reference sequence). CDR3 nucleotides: TGTGCCAGCAGCCAAGGAGGGGGGGGAGAGACCCAGTACTTC. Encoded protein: CASSQGGGGETQYF.

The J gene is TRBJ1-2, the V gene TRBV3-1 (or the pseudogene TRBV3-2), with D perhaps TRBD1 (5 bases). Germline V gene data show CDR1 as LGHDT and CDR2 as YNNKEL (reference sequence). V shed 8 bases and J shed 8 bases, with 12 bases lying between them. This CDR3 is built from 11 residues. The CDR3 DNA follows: TGTGCCAGCGAAAGGGGTGGAGGCTACACCTTC. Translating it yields CASERGGGYTF.

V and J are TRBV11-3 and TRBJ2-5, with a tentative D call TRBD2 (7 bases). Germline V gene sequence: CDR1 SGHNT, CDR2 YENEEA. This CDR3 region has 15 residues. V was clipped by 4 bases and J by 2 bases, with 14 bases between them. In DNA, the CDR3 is TGTGCCAGCAGCTCTCTAGGGGGGGATCAAGAGACCCAGTACTTC. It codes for CASSSLGGDQETQYF.

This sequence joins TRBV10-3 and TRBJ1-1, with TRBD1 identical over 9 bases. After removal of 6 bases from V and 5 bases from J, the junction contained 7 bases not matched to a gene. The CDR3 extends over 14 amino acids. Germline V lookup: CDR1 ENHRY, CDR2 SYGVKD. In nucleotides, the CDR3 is TGTGCCATCAGCTCCGGGACAGGGAGGACTGAAGCTTTCTTT. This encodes CAISSGTGRTEAFF.

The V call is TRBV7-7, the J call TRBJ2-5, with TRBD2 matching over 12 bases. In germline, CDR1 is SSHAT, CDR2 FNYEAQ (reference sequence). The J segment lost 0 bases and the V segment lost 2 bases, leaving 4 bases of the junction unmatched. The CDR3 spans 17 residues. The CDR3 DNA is TGTGCCAGCAGCTTAAAACTAGCGGGGGGACACCAAGAGACCCAGTACTTC. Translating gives CASSLKLAGGHQETQYF.

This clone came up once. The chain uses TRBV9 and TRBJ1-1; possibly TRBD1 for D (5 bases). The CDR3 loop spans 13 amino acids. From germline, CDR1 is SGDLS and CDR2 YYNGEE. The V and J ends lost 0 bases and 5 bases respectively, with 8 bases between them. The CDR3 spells CASSVDGGTEAFF. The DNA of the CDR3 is TGTGCCAGCAGCGTAGACGGGGGAACTGAAGCTTTCTTT.

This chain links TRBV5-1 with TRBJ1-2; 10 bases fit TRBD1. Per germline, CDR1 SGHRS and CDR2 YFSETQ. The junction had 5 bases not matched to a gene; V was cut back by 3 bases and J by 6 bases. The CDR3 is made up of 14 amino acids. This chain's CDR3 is CASSSDGQGDGYTF. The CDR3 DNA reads TGCGCCAGCAGCTCAGACGGACAGGGGGATGGCTACACCTTC.

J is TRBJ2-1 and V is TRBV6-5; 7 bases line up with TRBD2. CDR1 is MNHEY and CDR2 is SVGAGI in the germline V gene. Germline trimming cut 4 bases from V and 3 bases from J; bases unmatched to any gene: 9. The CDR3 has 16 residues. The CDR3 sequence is CASSSQSGAFYNEQFF. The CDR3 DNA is TGTGCCAGCAGTTCGCAAAGCGGGGCGTTCTACAATGAGCAGTTCTTC.

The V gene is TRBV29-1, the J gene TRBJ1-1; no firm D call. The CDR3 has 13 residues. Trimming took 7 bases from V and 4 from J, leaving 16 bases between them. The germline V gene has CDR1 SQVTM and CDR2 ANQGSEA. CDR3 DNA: TGCAGCGGAGCACCGGGAGCCGGCACTGAAGCTTTCTTT. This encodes CSGAPGAGTEAFF.

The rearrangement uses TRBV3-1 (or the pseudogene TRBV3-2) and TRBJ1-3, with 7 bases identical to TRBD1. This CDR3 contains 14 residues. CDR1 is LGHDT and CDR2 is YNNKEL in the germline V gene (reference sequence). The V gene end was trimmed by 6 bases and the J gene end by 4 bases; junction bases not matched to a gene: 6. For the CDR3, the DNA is TGTGCCAGCAGTCGCGGGGACAGAGGAAACACCATATATTTT. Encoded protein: CASSRGDRGNTIYF.

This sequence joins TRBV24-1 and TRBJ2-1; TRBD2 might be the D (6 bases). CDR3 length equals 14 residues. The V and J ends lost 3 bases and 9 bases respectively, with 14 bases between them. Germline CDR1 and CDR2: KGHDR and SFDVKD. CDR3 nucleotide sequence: TGTGCCACCAGTGATATGGGGGGTCGAGGTGAGCAGTTCTTC. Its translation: CATSDMGGRGEQFF.

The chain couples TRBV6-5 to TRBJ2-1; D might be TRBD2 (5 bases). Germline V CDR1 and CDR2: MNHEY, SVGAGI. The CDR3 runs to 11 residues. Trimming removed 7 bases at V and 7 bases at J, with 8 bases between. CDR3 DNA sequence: TGTGCCAGCAATCGAGGGAATGAGCAGTTCTTC. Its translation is CASNRGNEQFF.

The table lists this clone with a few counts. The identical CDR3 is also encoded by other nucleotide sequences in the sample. CDR3 nucleotide sequence: TGTGCCAGCAGCCCGACAGTGAACACTGAAGCTTTCTTT. Translated, it gives CASSPTVNTEAFF. This chain uses TRBV7-9 with TRBJ1-1, with D tentatively TRBD1 (5 bases). Germline assignment: CDR1 SEHNR and CDR2 FQNEAQ (reference sequence). Between the trimmed V and J ends, which lost 5 bases and 0 bases, there was a span of 7 bases. CDR3 length equals 13 residues. The whole variable domain, filled in from reference TRBV7-9 and TRBJ1-1, reads DTGVSQNPRHKITKRGQNVTFRCDPISEHNRLYWYRQTLGQGPEFLTYFQNEAQLEKSRLLSDRFSAERPKGSFSTLEIQRTEQGDSAMYLCASSPTVNTEAFFGQGTRLTVV.

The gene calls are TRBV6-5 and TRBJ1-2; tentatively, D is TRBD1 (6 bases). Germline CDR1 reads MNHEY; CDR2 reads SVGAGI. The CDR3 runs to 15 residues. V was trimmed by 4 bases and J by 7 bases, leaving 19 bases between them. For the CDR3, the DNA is TGTGCCAGCAGTTCAGGGGCACTCACGGGTGGTGGCTACACCTTC. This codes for CASSSGALTGGGYTF.

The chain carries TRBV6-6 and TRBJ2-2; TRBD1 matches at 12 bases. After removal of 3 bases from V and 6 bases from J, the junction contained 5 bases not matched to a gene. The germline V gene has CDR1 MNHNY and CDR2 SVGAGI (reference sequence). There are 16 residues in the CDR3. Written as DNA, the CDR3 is TGTGCCAGCAGTTATCCGGGGACAGGGGGCCCCGGGGAGCTGTTTTTT. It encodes CASSYPGTGGPGELFF.

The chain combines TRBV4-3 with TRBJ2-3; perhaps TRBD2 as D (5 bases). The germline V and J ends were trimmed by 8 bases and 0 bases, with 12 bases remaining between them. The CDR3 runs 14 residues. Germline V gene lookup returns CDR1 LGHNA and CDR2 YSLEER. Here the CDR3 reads CASALDTSTDTQYF. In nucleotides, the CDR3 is TGCGCCAGCGCACTAGATACTAGCACAGATACGCAGTATTTT.

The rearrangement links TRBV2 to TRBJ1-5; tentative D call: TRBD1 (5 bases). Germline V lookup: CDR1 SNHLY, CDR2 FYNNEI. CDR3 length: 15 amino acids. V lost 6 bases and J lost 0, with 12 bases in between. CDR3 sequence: CASSEQELSNQPQHF. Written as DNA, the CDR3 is TGTGCCAGCAGCGAACAGGAACTTAGCAATCAGCCCCAGCATTTT. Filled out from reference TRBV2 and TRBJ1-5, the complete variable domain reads EPEVTQTPSHQVTQMGQEVILRCVPISNHLYFYWYRQILGQKVEFLVSFYNNEISEKSEIFDDQFSVERPDGSNFTLKIRSTKLEDSAMYFCASSEQELSNQPQHFGDGTRLSIL.

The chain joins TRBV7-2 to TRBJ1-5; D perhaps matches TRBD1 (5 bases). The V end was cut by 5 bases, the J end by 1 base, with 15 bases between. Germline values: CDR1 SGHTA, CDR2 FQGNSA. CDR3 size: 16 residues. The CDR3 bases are TGTGCCAGCAGCCCGTATCAGGGTAGGAGCAATCAGCCCCAGCATTTT. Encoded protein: CASSPYQGRSNQPQHF.

CDR3 sequence (DNA): TGTGCCAGCAGTCCCGGGACATCGAACACTGAAGCTTTCTTT. Encoded protein: CASSPGTSNTEAFF. The rearrangement joins TRBV3-1 (or the pseudogene TRBV3-2) to TRBJ1-1; TRBD1 is a possible D gene (6 bases). The V gene's germline CDR1 is LGHDT and CDR2 YNNKEL (reference sequence). The V and J ends lost 6 bases and 1 base respectively, with 12 bases between them. The CDR3 is 14 residues long.

The CDR3 reads CASSPQERNSPLHF. The CDR3 DNA sequence: TGTGCCAGCAGTCCTCAGGAAAGGAACTCACCCCTCCACTTT. This chain uses TRBV6-5 with TRBJ1-6; no clear D gene. CDR1 and CDR2 from the germline V gene are MNHEY and SVGAGI. Trimming took 5 bases from V and 10 from J, leaving 15 bases between them. This CDR3 has 14 residues.

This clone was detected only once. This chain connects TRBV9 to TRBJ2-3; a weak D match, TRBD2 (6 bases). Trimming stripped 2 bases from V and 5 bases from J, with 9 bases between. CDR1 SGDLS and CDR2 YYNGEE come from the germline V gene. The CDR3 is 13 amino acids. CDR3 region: CASSVFGGDTQYF. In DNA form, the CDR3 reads TGTGCCAGCAGCGTTTTCGGGGGAGATACGCAGTATTTT.